This T cell receptor beta chain was captured in a study of blood T cell repertoires in COVID-19. Across the study: The United States, Italy and Spain provided the acute and convalescent COVID-19 samples. PBMCs, B-cell-depleted T cells, or T cells provided the cDNA or gDNA that made up the material.

The CDR3 is 18 amino acids. Germline V gene sequence: CDR1 MGHRA, CDR2 YSYEKL. V gave up 1 base and J gave up 2 bases, with 19 bases separating them. As handled by the study authors: Reference gene primer amplification gave nucleated cell count estimates. TCRdb keeps only in-frame clones here, not all; method: immunoSEQ multiplex PCR. That table gives V, J and clone size, and the DNA gave D and trimming. The table lists over 65,000 clones, about 81% of them singletons. Source material: peripheral blood. The sequence was obtained from a human donor in a cohort sampled during active COVID-19. J is TRBJ2-3 and V is TRBV4-1; possibly TRBD2 for D (5 bases). The CDR3 loop reads CASSQVGRGRLHTDTQYF. The CDR3 DNA reads TGCGCCAGCAGCCAAGTGGGAAGAGGGAGACTCCACACAGATACGCAGTATTTT.